This record looks at one T cell receptor (beta chain) sequence and its context. Its antigen remains undetermined. Base qualities are not provided; no much larger clone lies one nucleotide away. This record belongs to a study of Graves' ophthalmopathy and Graves' hyperthyroidism (dated by TCRdb to the late 2010s). A note on the overall study: Peripheral blood was collected at initial diagnosis, before any treatment. The study used signatures of the TCR beta repertoire to tell Graves' ophthalmopathy apart from Graves' hyperthyroidism and to predict which patients would progress to ophthalmopathy. In total, 135 blood samples were TCR-sequenced: 40 to 45 ophthalmopathy, 75 hyperthyroidism and approximately 17 hyperthyroidism-to-ophthalmopathy patients. To explore V-J signatures that separate ophthalmopathy from hyperthyroidism, a discovery set of fewer than 110 patients was enrolled, consisting of about 45 with ophthalmopathy and 57 with stable hyperthyroidism. An independent validation cohort comprised under 20 hyperthyroidism patients and 15 to 17 patients who later progressed from hyperthyroidism to ophthalmopathy. T-cell repertoires of thyroid tissue and blood were compared in five or six hyperthyroidism patients. After sampling, hyperthyroidism patients received methimazole starting at 30 mg daily, and ophthalmopathy patients received high-dose intravenous methylprednisolone. The 100 discovery patients were randomly divided into training and test sets at a 7:3 ratio.

The CDR3 numbers 15 residues from cysteine through phenylalanine. Only the CDR3 DNA is retained, 45 bases long and in frame from the first base. The CDR1 and CDR2 encoded by the germline V gene are SNHLY and FYNNEI. The V end loses 5 bases and the J end loses 7 bases, and a stretch of 15 bases separates them. Ophthalmopathy patients were characterized by moderately to severely active disease, a Clinical Activity Score of at least 3, a NOSPECS grade of at least 4, and a disease duration under 3 months. Patients with other autoimmune diseases, uncontrolled infections, pregnancy or lactation were excluded from the study. Diagnosis relied on clinical symptoms, serum thyroxine, TRAb, thyroid ultrasound and orbital computed tomography. Using Ficoll-Paque density gradient centrifugation, PBMCs were isolated from about 9.4 ml of fresh peripheral blood. Total RNA was extracted using Trizol reagent, and RNA quality was checked on an Agilent 2100 Bioanalyzer.

For repertoire sequencing, the TCR beta CDR3 regions were amplified from RNA transcripts. HTBI primers and the Qiagen OneStep RT-PCR kit were used in a first-round RT-PCR, which was followed by a second-round multiplex PCR, size selection and purification. Libraries were sequenced paired-end with 100 bp reads on an Illumina HiSeq2000. Turning to the authors' computational methods: SOAPnuke was used to process the reads, removing any read that contained adapters or uncalled bases, had a mean Phred below 15, or lacked an exact match to the constant primer or identifier. COPE v1.2.5 was used to merge high-quality paired reads. Unique nucleotide sequences were defined as clonotypes and aligned to IMGT TRB V, D and J references using MiTCR v1.1. The analysis was limited to V-J combinations with a frequency above 0.0001, which together covered 99.2% of the repertoires. For each V-J combination, a TCR clonal expansion and chaos score was defined as the ratio of F50 clonal expansion to chaos observed in the TCRdist matrix. Welch's t-statistics and random forest were used to reduce features to about a dozen V-J combinations, which were fed into a naive Bayes classifier. The Morisita-Horn index was used to measure how similar the thyroid and blood repertoires were. The public reads were run again by TCRdb, first through fastp at Q25 and then through MiXCR, and only productive beta chains were kept. A single entry per CDR3 protein holds the most common genes and DNA from its merged rows. TCRdb's processing, not the authors', yielded these V and J calls. Recorded for this sample are about 400,000 distinct CDR3 sequences; about 18% of them occurred a single time. About 1.4% of the sample comes from the top ten.

On the study overall, not on this receptor specifically: Most expanded thyroid clonotypes with a frequency above 0.001 also appeared in blood, which suggests that blood repertoires may reflect the immune response in the thyroid. Ophthalmopathy was separated from stable hyperthyroidism by the 13-signature model with more than 85% sensitivity and roughly 82% specificity in cross-validation and with 80%/75% in the test set. In validation, the model predicted ophthalmopathy progression with nearly 71% sensitivity and roughly 72% specificity; some 13 predicted patients were CT-confirmed with GO in a median of approximately six months. No statistical method was used to set the sample size in advance, and the investigators knew which group each participant was assigned to.

This chain joins TRBV2 to TRBJ1-6; tentative D gene TRBD1, with 5 bases matching. The TCR comes from a woman in her late teens or twenties with Graves' ophthalmopathy. Donor details come from another sample of the same person, matched by shared clones. Sample: peripheral blood. The base sequence is TGTGCCAGCAGTTACAGGTCCGGAGGGAATTCACCCCTCCACTTT. It codes for CASSYRSGGNSPLHF. This CDR3, with the reference TRBV2 and TRBJ1-6 proteins standing in past its ends, gives the full variable domain EPEVTQTPSHQVTQMGQEVILRCVPISNHLYFYWYRQILGQKVEFLVSFYNNEISEKSEIFDDQFSVERPDGSNFTLKIRSTKLEDSAMYFCASSYRSGGNSPLHFGNGTRLTVT.